This T cell receptor (beta chain) was observed in a study of OX40 agonist ivuxolimab in advanced cancers. The repertoire was sequenced with immunoSEQ multiplex PCR; TCRdb's copy has only in-frame clones and lacks some. The profile covers roughly 80,000 clones, with around 93% appearing a single time and 14% taken by the ten largest. Autoimmune disease history or systemic immunosuppression was exclusionary. The sequencing here drew on CD4+ or CD8+ T cells sorted from blood, taken in a trial of the OX40 agonist ivuxolimab. The receptor was isolated from an adult with an advanced solid tumor such as melanoma, head and neck, liver or kidney cancer.

The CDR3 here is CASRTDGYTF. In DNA form, the CDR3 reads TGCGCCAGCCGAACAGATGGCTACACCTTC. The chain carries TRBV4-3 and TRBJ1-2; D is unresolved. Germline V gene lookup returns CDR1 LGHNA and CDR2 YSLEER. V lost 8 bases and J 6 bases, leaving 7 bases between the germline ends. The CDR3 is 10 amino acids.